What follows are 30 T cell receptor beta chains derived from one specimen sequenced in a study of blood T cells in healthy people across ages. A second PCR of 7 to 11 cycles used a sample-barcoded 5' primer and a J-beta primer mix. TCRdb re-derived calls from the 5' RACE reads in MiXCR, one entry per CDR3 protein. The repertoire holds some 780,000 distinct CDR3 sequences, roughly 50% seen once, with roughly 25% in the top ten. What was sequenced was blood. The receptors come from a man aged 35 to 55 in good health.

This sequence joins TRBV28 and TRBJ1-4; 7 bases line up with TRBD1. This CDR3 comprises 15 residues. V lost 4 bases and J lost 0; bases outside the gene matches: 2. Germline-derived CDR1 and CDR2 are MDHEN and SYDVKM. CDR3 region: CASSSTGATNEKLFF. The CDR3 coding sequence is TGTGCCAGCAGTTCCACAGGGGCAACTAATGAAAAACTGTTTTTT.

This clonotype appeared a single time. This chain joins TRBV29-1 and TRBJ2-7, with D perhaps TRBD2 (5 bases). CDR1 and CDR2 from the germline V gene are SQVTM and ANQGSEA. V lost 4 bases, J lost 4 bases, and 8 bases lay in between. The CDR3 has 11 amino acids. CDR3 loop: CSVVLAYEQYF. The CDR3, as DNA: TGCAGCGTTGTCCTAGCTTACGAGCAGTACTTC.

The rearrangement links TRBV4-3 to TRBJ1-2; possible D gene TRBD1, 5 bases. Trimming took 0 bases from V and 4 from J, leaving 12 bases between them. Germline V gene sequence: CDR1 LGHNA, CDR2 YSLEER. This CDR3 region has 15 residues. CDR3 amino acids: CASSQDSRQGYGYTF. In nucleotides, the CDR3 is TGCGCCAGCAGCCAAGATTCGAGGCAGGGCTATGGCTACACCTTC.

The sample holds one count of this clonotype. For the CDR3, the DNA is TGCGCCAGCAGCCGGACCGGATTCGCCCGAGCTTTGAACACTGAAGCTTTCTTT. It codes for CASSRTGFARALNTEAFF. The V call is TRBV4-3, the J call TRBJ1-1; D uncertain. The germline gives CDR1 LGHNA, CDR2 YSLEER. V lost 4 bases and J 0 bases, leaving 21 bases between the germline ends. This CDR3 spans 18 amino acids.

A few counts support this clonotype. The J gene is TRBJ1-2, the V gene TRBV7-2, with 7 bases identical to TRBD1. The CDR3 runs 13 residues. With 5 bases clipped from V and 8 bases from J, the junction kept 8 bases outside the gene matches. CDR1 SGHTA and CDR2 FQGNSA come from the germline V gene. CDR3 in DNA: TGTGCCAGCAGCGTGACAGGGCAGGAGGGCTACACCTTC. It specifies CASSVTGQEGYTF.

The V gene is TRBV14, the J gene TRBJ2-4; D is unresolved. The CDR3 runs 15 residues. V was cut by 1 base and J by 6 bases, with 13 bases left in between. CDR1 SGHDN and CDR2 FVKESK come from the germline V gene. In DNA, the CDR3 is TGTGCCAGCAGCCAAGGTGCCTACATCCCAAACATTCAGTACTTC. Its protein product is CASSQGAYIPNIQYF. Full variable domain (missing parts from reference TRBV14 and TRBJ2-4): EAGVTQFPSHSVIEKGQTVTLRCDPISGHDNLYWYRRVMGKEIKFLLHFVKESKQDESGMPNNRFLAERTGGTYSTLKVQPAELEDSGVYFCASSQGAYIPNIQYFGAGTRLSVL.

The CDR3 reads CASSQEGGGAYPSPLHF. For the CDR3, the DNA is TGTGCCAGCAGCCAAGAAGGGGGCGGGGCCTATCCTTCACCCCTCCACTTT. The V and J genes are TRBV4-2 and TRBJ1-6, with TRBD1 identical over 7 bases. The V gene's germline CDR1 is LGHNA and CDR2 YNFKEQ. The length of the CDR3 is 17 residues. The junction had 11 bases not matched to a gene; V was cut back by 0 bases and J by 9 bases.

A few counts support this clonotype. The chain uses TRBV29-1 and TRBJ1-2, with a tentative D call TRBD1 (5 bases). The CDR3 is made up of 13 amino acids. CDR1 is SQVTM and CDR2 is ANQGSEA in the germline V gene. V lost 7 bases and J lost 8, with 20 bases in between. CDR3 amino acids: CSANRDPQGGYTF. CDR3 coding DNA: TGCAGCGCAAACCGGGACCCCCAGGGCGGCTACACCTTC.

This sequence joins TRBV20-1 and TRBJ2-5; 9 bases fit TRBD2. V shed 7 bases and J 1 base; nucleotides not matched to a gene: 10. The CDR3 totals 15 residues. Germline V gene data show CDR1 as DFQATT and CDR2 as SNEGSKA (reference sequence). The CDR3 nucleotides read TGCAGTGGGTGGGTTAGCGGGGGTTCCCAAGAGACCCAGTACTTC. Its translation is CSGWVSGGSQETQYF.

Points on this clonotype: A read error may produce the germline difference seen at one junction end. V usage is TRBV2 and J usage is TRBJ2-7, with 11 bases lining up with TRBD2. This CDR3 spans 17 amino acids. CDR1 is SNHLY, CDR2 FYNNEI, per germline. Here the CDR3 reads CASRSGRLAGRRYEQYF. The CDR3 DNA reads TGCGCCAGCAGGTCGGGGAGACTAGCGGGAAGAAGGTACGAGCAGTACTTC.

V and J are TRBV27 and TRBJ2-3; D is ambiguous. Germline lookup yields CDR1 MNHEY and CDR2 SMNVEV (reference sequence). Trimming pared 5 bases from V and 0 bases from J, leaving 18 bases between. This CDR3 has 17 amino acids. The CDR3 spells CASSPMSAIISTDTQYF. The CDR3 coding sequence is TGTGCCAGCAGTCCCATGAGCGCAATAATTAGCACAGATACGCAGTATTTT.

This clonotype showed up just a few times. CDR3 residues: CASSVGQRGYEQYF. The CDR3, as DNA: TGCGCCAGCAGCGTGGGACAGCGGGGCTACGAGCAGTACTTC. The genes are TRBV5-1 and TRBJ2-4; either TRBD1 or TRBD2 may supply D (7 bases each). The J call may not be correct, given that the DNA end is closer to TRBJ2-7. From germline, CDR1 is SGHRS and CDR2 YFSETQ. The CDR3 spans 14 residues.

The chain links TRBV27 to TRBJ1-1; D is ambiguous. Germline V gene data show CDR1 as MNHEY and CDR2 as SMNVEV (reference sequence). This CDR3 contains 15 residues. V lost 3 bases and J 0 bases, leaving 11 bases between the germline ends. CDR3 sequence reads: CASSFNIKMNTEAFF. The CDR3 DNA reads as TGTGCCAGCAGTTTTAACATCAAGATGAACACTGAAGCTTTCTTT.

The chain's CDR3 is CSARDRWRGPYEQYF. The CDR3 region has the DNA TGCAGTGCTAGAGATCGGTGGCGGGGCCCCTACGAGCAGTACTTC. The genes are TRBV20-1 and TRBJ2-4; tentatively, D is TRBD2 (6 bases). The DNA matches TRBJ2-7 better at its end, which makes the J call doubtful. The germline V gene encodes CDR1 DFQATT and CDR2 SNEGSKA (reference sequence). CDR3 length equals 15 residues.

The J gene is TRBJ2-5, the V gene TRBV5-1; 7 bases agree with TRBD1. The V segment lost 5 bases and the J segment 5 bases; nucleotides outside the gene matches: 6. Germline V gene sequence: CDR1 SGHRS, CDR2 YFSETQ. There are 13 residues in the CDR3. The CDR3 bases are TGCGCCAGCAGTCGCCAGGGGGACGAGACCCAGTACTTC. It encodes CASSRQGDETQYF.

The chain is built from TRBV25-1 and TRBJ2-5; D possibly matches TRBD1 or TRBD2 (6 bases each). This CDR3 region has 15 residues. Trimming removed 2 bases from V and 2 bases from J, with 12 bases in between. Germline CDR1 and CDR2: MGHDK and SYGVNS. The CDR3 nucleotides are TGTGCCAGCAGTGAAGGACGGGGGCCACAAGAGACCCAGTACTTC. This sequence encodes CASSEGRGPQETQYF.

As for this clonotype: A much larger clone lies a single base off, so this may be a read error. The gene calls are TRBV7-2 and TRBJ1-2; no clear D. V dropped 5 bases and J dropped 4 bases, with 20 bases sitting between them. The germline gives CDR1 SGHTA, CDR2 FQGNSA. The CDR3 is 16 amino acids. As DNA, the CDR3 is TGTGCCAGCAGCCGAAGCTTACAGAGGGCGGCCTATGGCTACACCTTC. It encodes CASSRSLQRAAYGYTF.

The chain employs TRBV6-2 or TRBV6-3 and TRBJ2-6; no reliable D call. Trimming shortened V by 6 bases and J by 4 bases, and 4 bases separated the two germline ends. There are 12 residues in the CDR3. Per germline, CDR1 MNHEY and CDR2 SVGEGT. The CDR3 sequence is CASRVGANVLTF. CDR3 nucleotides: TGTGCCAGCAGGGTCGGGGCCAACGTCCTGACTTTC.

V is TRBV10-3 and J is TRBJ2-7, with D maybe TRBD2 (5 bases). Germline V CDR1 and CDR2: ENHRY, SYGVKD. The CDR3 covers 14 residues. The V gene lost 3 bases and the J gene lost 0 bases, with 9 bases spanning the gap. CDR3 in DNA: TGTGCCATCAGTGACGGCGGGTACTCCTACGAGCAGTACTTC. Amino acid sequence: CAISDGGYSYEQYF.

V is TRBV29-1 and J is TRBJ2-5; 8 nucleotides align to TRBD2. The germline V gene encodes CDR1 SQVTM and CDR2 ANQGSEA. The CDR3 spans 15 residues. The junction had 7 bases not matched to a gene; V was cut back by 0 bases and J by 4 bases. Written as DNA, the CDR3 is TGCAGCGTTGAAGATCGGGGGGGTGGTCGAGAGACCCAGTACTTC. Amino acids: CSVEDRGGGRETQYF.

This clonotype was detected once. The genes are TRBV6-6 and TRBJ1-4, with TRBD1 matching over 8 bases. The CDR3 is 15 residues long. Germline CDR1 and CDR2: MNHNY and SVGAGI (reference sequence). V was pared by 5 bases and J by 5 bases, with 7 bases of the junction left unmatched. This CDR3 reads CASSRQGTRNEKLFF. CDR3 nucleotides: TGTGCCAGCAGTAGACAGGGGACCAGGAATGAAAAACTGTTTTTT.

This clonotype was found many times. V gene TRBV25-1 combines with J gene TRBJ1-3; D is uncertain. From germline, CDR1 is MGHDK and CDR2 SYGVNS. CDR3 length: 11 residues. V shed 7 bases and J shed 8 bases, with 9 bases lying between them. The CDR3 reads CASTPGDTIYF. DNA for the CDR3: TGTGCCAGCACCCCCGGCGACACCATATATTTT.

This clonotype was seen a few times. The chain has TRBV5-1 and TRBJ2-5; D not resolved. The CDR3 is made up of 15 amino acids. Germline-derived CDR1 and CDR2 are SGHRS and YFSETQ. V lost 2 bases and J 0 bases, leaving 11 bases between the germline ends. The CDR3 nucleotides are TGCGCCAGCAGCTTCGACTCACCGGACCAAGAGACCCAGTACTTC. It yields the protein CASSFDSPDQETQYF. Supplemented by reference TRBV5-1 and TRBJ2-5, the full variable domain reads KAGVTQTPRYLIKTRGQQVTLSCSPISGHRSVSWYQQTPGQGLQFLFEYFSETQRNKGNFPGRFSGRQFSNSRSEMNVSTLELGDSALYLCASSFDSPDQETQYFGPGTRLLVL.

This clonotype was detected only a few times. CDR3 nucleotide sequence: TGTGCCAGCAGCGGGGACAGGCTCACAGATACGCAGTATTTT. It encodes CASSGDRLTDTQYF. The chain employs TRBV7-2 and TRBJ2-3; 8 bases are shared with TRBD1. V was pared by 5 bases and J by 2 bases, with 3 bases of the junction left unmatched. This CDR3 region has 14 residues. Germline CDR1 is SGHTA and CDR2 is FQGNSA.

This clonotype showed up just a few times. The V call is TRBV24-1, the J call TRBJ2-7, with D perhaps matching TRBD1 (6 bases). CDR1 is KGHDR and CDR2 is SFDVKD in the germline V gene. The CDR3 spans 15 residues. Trimming cost V 3 bases and J 1 base, with 12 bases left between them. The CDR3 spells CATSDGDIGSYEQYF. The CDR3 DNA is TGTGCCACCAGTGATGGGGACATCGGTTCCTACGAGCAGTACTTC.

V gene TRBV7-2 combines with J gene TRBJ2-1; no definite D call. V was shortened by 5 bases and J by 8 bases, with 7 bases between the two germline ends. This CDR3 comprises 11 residues. Germline loops: CDR1 SGHTA, CDR2 FQGNSA. The CDR3 loop is CASSEYYEQFF. In DNA, the CDR3 is TGTGCCAGCAGCGAGTACTATGAGCAGTTCTTC.

V usage is TRBV20-1 and J usage is TRBJ2-1; TRBD2 matches 10 bases. The CDR3 covers 17 residues. In germline, CDR1 is DFQATT, CDR2 SNEGSKA (reference sequence). Trimming at V came to 0 bases and at J to 7 bases, leaving 12 bases not matched to a gene. The CDR3 protein is CSARDDHASGSWNEQFF. DNA for the CDR3: TGCAGTGCTAGAGATGATCATGCTAGCGGGAGTTGGAATGAGCAGTTCTTC.

This clonotype was seen only a few times. The rearrangement uses TRBV25-1 and TRBJ1-2; 8 nucleotides agree with TRBD1. Trimming at V came to 3 bases and at J to 8 bases, leaving 11 bases not matched to a gene. Germline loops: CDR1 MGHDK, CDR2 SYGVNS. The length of the CDR3 is 15 residues. CDR3 residues: CASSEEINRGGGYTF. CDR3 DNA: TGTGCCAGCAGTGAGGAAATCAACAGGGGGGGCGGCTACACCTTC.

V usage is TRBV7-2 and J usage is TRBJ2-5; 8 nucleotides agree with TRBD2. In germline, CDR1 is SGHTA, CDR2 FQGNSA. The CDR3 runs to 16 residues. V was pared by 5 bases and J by 1 base, with 9 bases of the junction left unmatched. As DNA, the CDR3 is TGTGCCAGCAGCCAGTTGGGCGGGGGGCTCCAAGAGACCCAGTACTTC. Its protein is CASSQLGGGLQETQYF.

As for this clonotype: At one boundary the junction diverges from the germline segment, which might be a read error. The gene calls are TRBV29-1 and TRBJ2-3; 7 nucleotides match TRBD1. This CDR3 is built from 15 residues. CDR1 is SQVTM, CDR2 ANQGSEA, per germline. The CDR3 DNA sequence: TGCAGCGTTGGACAACAGGGGATTAGCATAGATACGCAGTATTTT. Amino acid sequence: CSVGQQGISIDTQYF.